The present T cell receptor (beta chain) was sequenced within a study of cytotoxic CD8 clonotypes in ibrutinib-treated CLL. This CDR3 comprises 14 residues. In germline, CDR1 is SGHRS, CDR2 YFSETQ. V lost 4 bases and J lost 1, with 11 bases in between. Measured with immunoSEQ multiplex PCR; TCRdb has only the in-frame clones, and not every one. The sample has some 92,000 clones, 60% to 80% seen once; the top ten hold about 22%. The material was PBMCs, obtained after 24 months of ibrutinib treatment. This TCR derives from a human donor with chronic lymphocytic leukemia. This chain uses TRBV5-1 with TRBJ1-1; D is undetermined. CDR3 region: CASSQTRGNTEAFF. The CDR3, as DNA: TGCGCCAGCAGCCAGACCCGGGGGAACACTGAAGCTTTCTTT.